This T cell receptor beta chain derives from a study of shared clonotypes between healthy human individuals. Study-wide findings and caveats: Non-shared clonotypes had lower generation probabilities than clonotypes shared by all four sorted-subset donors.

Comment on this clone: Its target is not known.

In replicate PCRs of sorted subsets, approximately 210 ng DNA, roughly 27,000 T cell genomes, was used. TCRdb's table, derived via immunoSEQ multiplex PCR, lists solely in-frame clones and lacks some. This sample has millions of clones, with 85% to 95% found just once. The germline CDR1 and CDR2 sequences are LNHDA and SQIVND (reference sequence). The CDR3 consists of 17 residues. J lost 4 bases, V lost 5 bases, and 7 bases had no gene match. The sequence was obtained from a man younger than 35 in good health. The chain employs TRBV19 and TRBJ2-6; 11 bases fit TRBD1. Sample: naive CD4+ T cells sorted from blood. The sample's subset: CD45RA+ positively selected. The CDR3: CASSRGQGASGANVLTF. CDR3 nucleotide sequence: TGTGCCAGTAGTCGCGGACAGGGGGCGTCCGGGGCCAACGTCCTGACTTTC.